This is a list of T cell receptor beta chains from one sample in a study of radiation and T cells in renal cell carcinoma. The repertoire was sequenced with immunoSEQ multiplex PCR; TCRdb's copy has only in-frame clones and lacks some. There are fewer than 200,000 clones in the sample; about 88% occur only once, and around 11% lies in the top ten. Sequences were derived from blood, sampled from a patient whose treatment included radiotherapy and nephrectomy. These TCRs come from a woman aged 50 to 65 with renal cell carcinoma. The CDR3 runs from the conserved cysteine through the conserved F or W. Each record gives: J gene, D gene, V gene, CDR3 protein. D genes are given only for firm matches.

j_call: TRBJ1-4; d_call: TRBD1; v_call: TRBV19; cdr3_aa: CASNLRAGGSNEKLFF
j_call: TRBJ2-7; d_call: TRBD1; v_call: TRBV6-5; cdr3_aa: CAIGQGAYEQYF
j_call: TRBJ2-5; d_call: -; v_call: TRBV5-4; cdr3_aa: CASSLEPEKQETQYF
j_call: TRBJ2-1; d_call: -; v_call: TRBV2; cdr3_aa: CASILELDYNEQFF
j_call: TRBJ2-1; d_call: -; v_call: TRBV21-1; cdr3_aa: CASSMGGVDNEQFF
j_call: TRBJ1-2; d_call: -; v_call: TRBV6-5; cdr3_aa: CASSYFPENYGYTF
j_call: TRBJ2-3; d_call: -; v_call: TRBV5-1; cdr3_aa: CASRLTDTQYF
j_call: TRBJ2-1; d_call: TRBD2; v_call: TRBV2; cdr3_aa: CASADGRGVDYNEQFF
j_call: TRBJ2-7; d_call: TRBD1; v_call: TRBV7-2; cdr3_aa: CASSPRDRASYEQYF
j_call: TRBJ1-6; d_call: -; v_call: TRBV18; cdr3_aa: CASSPRSLNNSPLHF
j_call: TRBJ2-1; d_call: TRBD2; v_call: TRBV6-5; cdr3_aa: CASSTGTTYNEQFF
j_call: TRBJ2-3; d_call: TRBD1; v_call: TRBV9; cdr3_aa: CASSVRDRGTYTQYF
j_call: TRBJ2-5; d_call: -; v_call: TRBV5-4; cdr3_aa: CASSLAGAGETQYF
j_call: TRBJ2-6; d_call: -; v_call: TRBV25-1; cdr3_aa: CASRLTDSGANVLTF
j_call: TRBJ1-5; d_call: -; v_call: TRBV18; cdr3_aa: CASSPQRGAEQPQHF
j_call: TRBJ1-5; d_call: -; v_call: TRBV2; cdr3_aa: CASTGLAGNQPQHF
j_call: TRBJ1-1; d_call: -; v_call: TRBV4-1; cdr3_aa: CASSQGPVNTEAFF
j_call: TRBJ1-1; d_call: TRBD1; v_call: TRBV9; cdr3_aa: CASSVGGTDTEAFF
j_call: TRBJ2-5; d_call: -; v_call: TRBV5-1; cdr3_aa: CASSPPDSVKTQYF
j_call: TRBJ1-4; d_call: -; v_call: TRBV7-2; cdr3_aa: CASTAEVFGEKLFF
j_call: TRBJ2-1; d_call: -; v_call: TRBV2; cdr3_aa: CASSEGQPYNEQFF
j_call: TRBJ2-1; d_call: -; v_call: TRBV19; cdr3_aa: CASSGITYNEQFF
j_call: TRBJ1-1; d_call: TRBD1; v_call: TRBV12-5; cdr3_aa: CASAGGRVFDTEAFF
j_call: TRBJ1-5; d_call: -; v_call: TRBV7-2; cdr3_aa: CASSFGRPSQPQHF
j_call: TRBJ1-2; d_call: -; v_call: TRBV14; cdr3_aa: CASSQGIPARGYTF
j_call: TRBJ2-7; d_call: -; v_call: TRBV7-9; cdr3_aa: CASRGQGTGTYEQYF
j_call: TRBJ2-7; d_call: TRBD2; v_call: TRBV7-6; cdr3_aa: CASSPKAGANSYEQYF
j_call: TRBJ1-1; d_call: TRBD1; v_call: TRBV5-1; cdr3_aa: CASSFLTGGNTEAFF
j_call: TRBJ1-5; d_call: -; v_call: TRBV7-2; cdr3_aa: CASSLDAGVNQPQHF
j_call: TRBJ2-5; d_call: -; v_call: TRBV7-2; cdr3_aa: CASSFGGRRETQYF
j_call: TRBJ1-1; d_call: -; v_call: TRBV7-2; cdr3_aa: CASNSRYTEAFF
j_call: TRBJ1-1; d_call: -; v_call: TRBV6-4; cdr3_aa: CASSDSWGTEAFF
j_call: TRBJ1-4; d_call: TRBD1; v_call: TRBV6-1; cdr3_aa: CASSVPGQGNEKLFF
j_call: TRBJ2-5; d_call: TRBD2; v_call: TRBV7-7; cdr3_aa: CASSLGPRGGQETQYF
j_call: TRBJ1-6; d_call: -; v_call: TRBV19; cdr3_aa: CASTLSRGRGNDSPLHF
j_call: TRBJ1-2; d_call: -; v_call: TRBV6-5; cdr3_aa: CASSYGTGSNYGYTF
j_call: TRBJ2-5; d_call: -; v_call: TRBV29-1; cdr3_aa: CSARRASQETQYF
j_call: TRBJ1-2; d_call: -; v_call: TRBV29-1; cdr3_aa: CSVEDPYGGYGYTF
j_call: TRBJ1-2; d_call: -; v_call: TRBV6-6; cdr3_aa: CASRGSGGYTF
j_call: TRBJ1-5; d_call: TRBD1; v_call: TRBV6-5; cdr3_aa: CAIQGQGTNQPQHF
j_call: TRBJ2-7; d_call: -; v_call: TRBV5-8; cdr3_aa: CASSLEQLTYEQYF
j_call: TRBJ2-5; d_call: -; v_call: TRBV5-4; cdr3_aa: CASSLDRGQGETQYF
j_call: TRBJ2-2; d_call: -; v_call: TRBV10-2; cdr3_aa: CASSVLRRTNTGELFF
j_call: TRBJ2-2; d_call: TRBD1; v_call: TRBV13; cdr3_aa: CASSLSLTGRAGELFF
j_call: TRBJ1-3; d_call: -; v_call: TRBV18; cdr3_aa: CASSSSQGAGNTIYF
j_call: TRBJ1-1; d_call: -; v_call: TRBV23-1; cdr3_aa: CAREPGTTEAFF
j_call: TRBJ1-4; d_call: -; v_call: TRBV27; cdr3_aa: CASRELKTNEKLFF